The 14 T cell receptor beta chains given below trace back to one sample, sequenced in a study of CD8 T cells in ankylosing spondylitis. TCRdb re-called the 5' RACE reads with MiXCR, one entry per CDR3 protein. In the table there are about 39,000 distinct CDR3 sequences, 10% of which are singletons. The sample consisted of blood, either unsorted or a sorted T cell fraction (not recorded which). The receptors shown here come from a male donor with ankylosing spondylitis or in good health (not recorded which).

This clonotype was seen at least ten times. Written as DNA, the CDR3 is TGTGCCAGCAGCCCAGGGGCCAGGTTGGAGACCCAGTACTTC. This sequence encodes CASSPGARLETQYF. The chain carries TRBV7-2 and TRBJ2-5; tentatively, D is TRBD1 (6 bases). This CDR3 is built from 14 residues. The V end was cut by 5 bases, the J end by 5 bases, with 15 bases between. Germline V gives CDR1 SGHTA, CDR2 FQGNSA.

The table lists this clonotype with a few counts. The chain uses TRBV12-3 or TRBV12-4 and TRBJ2-1; D unclear. V was trimmed by 5 bases and J by 3 bases, leaving 20 bases between them. CDR3 length: 17 residues. CDR3 DNA sequence: TGTGCCAGCAGTGCCGTCTATCGGTCCCAAAACTACAATGAGCAGTTCTTC. Encoded protein: CASSAVYRSQNYNEQFF.

This clonotype was observed many times. CDR3 in amino acids: CASTEDAGLAVNEQFF. The CDR3 DNA reads TGTGCCAGCACCGAAGATGCGGGACTAGCGGTCAATGAGCAGTTCTTC. V gene TRBV2 combines with J gene TRBJ2-1; the match to TRBD2 covers 11 bases. The CDR3 is 16 residues long. Trimming removed 7 bases from V and 6 bases from J; junction bases left unmatched: 11. Germline V gene sequence: CDR1 SNHLY, CDR2 FYNNEI.

Details on this clonotype: The junction departs from germline at one end; a sequencing error may be responsible. J is TRBJ2-3 and V is TRBV5-6; the D gene could be TRBD1 or TRBD2 (5 bases each). Germline V lookup: CDR1 SGHDT, CDR2 YYEEEE. CDR3 length: 15 amino acids. For the CDR3, the DNA is TGTGCCATCAGCCCGGGGCTACCCGGCACAGATACGCAGTATTTT. This sequence encodes CAISPGLPGTDTQYF.

V and J are TRBV6-4 and TRBJ2-3; 13 bases are shared with TRBD2. After removal of 11 bases from V and 4 bases from J, the junction contained 18 bases not matched to a gene. The CDR3 contains 18 residues. Germline loops: CDR1 MRHNA, CDR2 SNTAGT. The CDR3 here is CAFSLAWTSGRGADTQYF. CDR3 in DNA: TGTGCCTTCAGCCTCGCCTGGACTAGCGGGAGAGGGGCAGATACGCAGTATTTT.

This clonotype was observed many times. The chain uses TRBV6-2 or TRBV6-3 and TRBJ2-5; TRBD2 aligns across 7 bases. V lost 6 bases to trimming and J lost 1 base; unmatched junction nucleotides: 11. Germline V gives CDR1 MNHEY, CDR2 SVGEGT. The CDR3 is made up of 16 amino acids. The chain's CDR3 is CASRTPGRVTQETQYF. The DNA for the CDR3 is TGTGCCAGCAGGACCCCGGGGAGGGTTACCCAAGAGACCCAGTACTTC.

This clonotype was counted many times. This chain joins TRBV7-2 and TRBJ2-7, with D possibly being TRBD1 (5 bases). V lost 0 bases to trimming and J lost 0 bases, with 9 bases between them. The germline gives CDR1 SGHTA, CDR2 FQGNSA. This CDR3 has 15 amino acids. The CDR3 DNA sequence: TGTGCCAGCAGCTTAGCCGGACACGTCTCCTACGAGCAGTACTTC. This gives the protein CASSLAGHVSYEQYF.

This clonotype was seen at least ten times. The V and J genes are TRBV7-2 and TRBJ2-2; D not resolved. The germline V gene encodes CDR1 SGHTA and CDR2 FQGNSA. Trimming pared 5 bases from V and 6 bases from J, leaving 10 bases between. The CDR3 has 13 residues. The CDR3 bases are TGTGCCAGCAGCCCGTACATCGCCGGGGAGCTGTTTTTT. It specifies CASSPYIAGELFF.

The V gene is TRBV20-1, the J gene TRBJ2-1; 12 nucleotides match TRBD2. The CDR3 has 19 amino acids. Germline V gene lookup returns CDR1 DFQATT and CDR2 SNEGSKA (reference sequence). Trimming cost V 2 bases and J 3 bases; bases outside gene matches: 14. The CDR3 nucleotides read TGCAGTGCTAGAACCCCCACTAGCGGGAGGAACATTTACTACAATGAGCAGTTCTTC. This sequence encodes CSARTPTSGRNIYYNEQFF.

In this sample, this clonotype turned up many times. The chain combines TRBV12-3 or TRBV12-4 with TRBJ2-3, with TRBD1 identical over 8 bases. The CDR3 is 13 amino acids. After removal of 6 bases from V and 4 bases from J, the junction contained 3 bases not matched to a gene. CDR3 sequence (DNA): TGTGCCAGCAGGGTGACAGGGGCAGATACGCAGTATTTT. It yields the protein CASRVTGADTQYF.

V is TRBV10-3 and J is TRBJ2-7; 11 bases align to TRBD2. Trimming at V came to 6 bases and at J to 7 bases, leaving 2 bases not matched to a gene. Germline V gene lookup returns CDR1 ENHRY and CDR2 SYGVKD. CDR3 length: 12 amino acids. The CDR3 DNA follows: TGTGCCATCAGCGGGACTAGCGGTGAGCAGTACTTC. Translated: CAISGTSGEQYF.

The chain couples TRBV27 to TRBJ2-7, with 7 bases identical to TRBD1. The CDR3 is made up of 12 amino acids. V shed 5 bases, J shed 5 bases, and the junction held 3 bases outside the gene matches. Germline values: CDR1 MNHEY, CDR2 SMNVEV (reference sequence). CDR3: CASSPGQDEQYF. CDR3 sequence (DNA): TGTGCCAGCAGTCCTGGACAGGACGAGCAGTACTTC.

This rearrangement joins TRBV3-1 to TRBJ2-7; 8 bases match TRBD2. With V trimmed by 1 base and J by 5 bases, 10 bases remained unmatched. Germline CDR1 LGHDT, CDR2 YNNKEL (reference sequence). This CDR3 is built from 16 residues. The CDR3 loop is CASSQGGSSGSDEQYF. The CDR3 DNA sequence: TGTGCCAGCAGCCAAGGTGGGTCTAGCGGGTCCGACGAGCAGTACTTC.

This clonotype has ten or more counts. The chain links TRBV11-1 to TRBJ2-7; 7 nucleotides match TRBD1. Germline lookup yields CDR1 SGHAT and CDR2 FQDESV (reference sequence). The ends lost 5 bases at V and 6 bases at J; junction bases unmatched: 7. The CDR3 runs to 13 residues. The CDR3 loop is CASSQTGLGEQYF. CDR3 DNA sequence: TGTGCCAGCAGCCAGACAGGGCTGGGCGAGCAGTACTTC. Full variable domain (remainder filled in from reference TRBV11-1 and TRBJ2-7): EAEVAQSPRYKITEKSQAVAFWCDPISGHATLYWYRQILGQGPELLVQFQDESVVDDSQLPKDRFSAERLKGVDSTLKIQPAELGDSAMYLCASSQTGLGEQYFGPGTRLTVT.